Reported below is one T cell receptor (beta chain). The antigen is undetermined. This CDR3 has 17 residues. V shed 4 bases and J 5 bases; nucleotides not matched to a gene: 14. This sample was taken from a study of cytomegalovirus exposure and HLA in healthy donors. About the study: An earlier analysis identified 120 million or so unique TCR beta sequences in about 190 million T cells.

Study-level points and caveats: Per a prior analysis, the majority of TCR beta V segments were productive roughly 87% or roughly 30% of the time. A later analysis revealed that TCR association rates differed between HLA loci, peaking at DRB1 and bottoming out at HLA-C.

Use of 60 Vbeta and 13 Jbeta primers characterized the PCR. Method: immunoSEQ multiplex PCR; TCRdb's copy keeps in-frame clones and lacks some. This table holds 200,000 to 250,000 clones, approximately 79% found once. V usage is TRBV23-1 and J usage is TRBJ1-5; 7 bases line up with TRBD1. TRBV23-1 is annotated as an ORF whose role is uncertain. Sequencing was performed on PBMCs. The receptor was derived from a man over 45 in good health and CMV-seronegative. For the CDR3, the DNA is TGCGCCAGCAGTCTTGACAGGGCCAACCACTCTTATCAGCCCCAGCATTTT. Translating gives CASSLDRANHSYQPQHF.